This T cell receptor (beta chain) originates from a study of blood T cell repertoires in COVID-19. Overall study: Donors in the United States, Italy and Spain gave samples during acute or convalescent COVID-19. T cells, B-cell-depleted T cells, or PBMCs provided the cDNA or gDNA that served as material.

Germline V gene sequence: CDR1 SGDLS, CDR2 YYNGEE. Trimming took off 4 bases at V and 7 bases at J, with 21 bases between the two ends. CDR3 length: 16 residues. The method was immunoSEQ multiplex PCR; TCRdb's version includes in-frame clones alone and lacks a portion of them. This table has almost 500,000 clones, more than 85% appearing once. Participants came from some 26 US areas, aged about 18 to 89 years. Sequenced sample: PBMCs or T cells enriched from blood (not recorded which). The rearrangement uses TRBV9 and TRBJ2-1, with TRBD1 as a possible D gene (7 bases). This sequence was found in a woman aged 55-70 years who had recovered from COVID-19. The CDR3 loop is CASSLLRGALGNEQFF. CDR3 bases: TGTGCCAGCAGCCTCCTCAGGGGGGCCTTAGGAAATGAGCAGTTCTTC. The full variable domain, rest sourced from reference TRBV9 and TRBJ2-1, is DSGVTQTPKHLITATGQRVTLRCSPRSGDLSVYWYQQSLDQGLQFLIQYYNGEERAKGNILERFSAQQFPDLHSELNLSSLELGDSALYFCASSLLRGALGNEQFFGPGTRLTVL.